This entry describes one TCR beta chain. Its specificity is not known. The germline V gene has CDR1 SGHTA and CDR2 FQGTGA. CDR3 size: 15 residues. The trim removed 5 bases at V and 0 bases at J, leaving 6 bases unmatched. These data come from a study of shared clonotypes between healthy human individuals. Findings and limits, study-wide: It was anticipated that sequencing depth would influence how many clonotypes donors shared. The small donor group covered limited genetic and exposure diversity.

The test was conducted at deep level. Tens of thousands of T cell genomes (300 ng DNA) went into each PBMC replicate. Generated by immunoSEQ multiplex PCR, the TCRdb table keeps only in-frame clones and is missing some. The data show about 500,000 clones, over 60% seen once. Specimen: PBMCs. The receptor was derived from a woman between 40 and 50 years old in good health. Some clones in this sample may be carry-over from other donors' samples. The V call is TRBV7-3, the J call TRBJ1-2; TRBD1 matches 7 bases. The CDR3 nucleotides are TGTGCCAGCAGCCCCGACAGGGTGGCTAACTATGGCTACACCTTC. Its protein product is CASSPDRVANYGYTF. Filled out from reference TRBV7-3 and TRBJ1-2, the complete variable domain reads GAGVSQTPSNKVTEKGKYVELRCDPISGHTALYWYRQSLGQGPEFLIYFQGTGAADDSGLPNDRFFAVRPEGSVSTLKIQRTERGDSAVYLCASSPDRVANYGYTFGSGTRLTVV.